These 6 T cell receptor beta chains were all obtained from the same sample, sequenced in a study of T cells in Graves' hyperthyroidism and ophthalmopathy. Amplification of TCR beta CDR3 regions was performed using RNA transcripts as template. The HTBI primer set served for first-round RT-PCR of the TCR CDR3. MiXCR was run by TCRdb on the multiplex PCR reads, yielding one entry per CDR3 protein. This table holds a few hundred thousand distinct CDR3 sequences, 25% found once. Sequenced material: blood. These receptors originate from a man aged 50 to 60 with Graves' hyperthyroidism.

The sample holds a few counts of this clonotype. The gene calls are TRBV20-1 and TRBJ2-7; 11 nucleotides agree with TRBD2. Germline CDR1 and CDR2: DFQATT and SNEGSKA (reference sequence). The CDR3 has 15 amino acids. With 3 bases clipped from V and 0 bases from J, the junction kept 4 bases outside the gene matches. The chain's CDR3 is CSASSSGRVSYEQYF. Written as DNA, the CDR3 is TGCAGTGCTAGTAGTAGCGGGAGGGTCTCCTACGAGCAGTACTTC.

The CDR3 sequence: CASSHSTDRAHEQYF. CDR3 bases: TGTGCCAGCAGCCACTCCACTGACAGGGCCCACGAGCAGTACTTC. The chain is built from TRBV14 and TRBJ2-7; 7 bases line up with TRBD1. CDR3 size: 15 residues. With 3 bases clipped from V and 5 bases from J, the junction kept 10 bases outside the gene matches. The germline V gene has CDR1 SGHDN and CDR2 FVKESK.

This clonotype has at least ten counts. The chain has TRBV20-1 and TRBJ2-1; perhaps TRBD2 as D (6 bases). V lost 3 bases to trimming and J lost 3 bases, with 9 bases between them. Germline CDR1 DFQATT, CDR2 SNEGSKA (reference sequence). This CDR3 region has 13 residues. The CDR3 sequence is CSARGTDYNEQFF. In DNA, the CDR3 is TGCAGTGCTAGGGGGACTGACTACAATGAGCAGTTCTTC.

Note on this clonotype: A read error may explain this, as a much larger clone is one base away. This chain connects TRBV6-1 to TRBJ2-7, with 7 positions matching TRBD2. V lost 1 base and J lost 3; bases outside the gene matches: 6. This CDR3 is built from 15 residues. Germline V gene sequence: CDR1 MNHNS, CDR2 SASEGT. The CDR3 coding sequence is TGTGCCAGCAGTGAAGGGACTAGGATGGTCTACGAGCAGTACTTC. Amino acid sequence: CASSEGTRMVYEQYF.

The V and J genes are TRBV6-1 and TRBJ1-5, with TRBD1 matching over 7 bases. J lost 4 bases, V lost 5 bases, and 11 bases had no gene match. Germline lookup yields CDR1 MNHNS and CDR2 SASEGT. The CDR3 runs 16 residues. CDR3 residues: CASSHARDSLNQPQHF. CDR3 DNA sequence: TGTGCCAGCAGTCATGCCCGGGACAGCCTTAATCAGCCCCAGCATTTT.

This clonotype has more than one count but fewer than ten. V and J are TRBV18 and TRBJ2-7, with 11 nucleotides matching TRBD1. CDR3 length: 14 amino acids. The junction had 4 bases not matched to a gene; V was cut back by 1 base and J by 8 bases. Looked up from germline, CDR1 is KGHSH and CDR2 is LQKENI. CDR3 region: CASSPRGQGAKQYF. Here the CDR3 DNA reads TGTGCCAGCTCACCACGAGGACAGGGGGCAAAGCAGTACTTC.